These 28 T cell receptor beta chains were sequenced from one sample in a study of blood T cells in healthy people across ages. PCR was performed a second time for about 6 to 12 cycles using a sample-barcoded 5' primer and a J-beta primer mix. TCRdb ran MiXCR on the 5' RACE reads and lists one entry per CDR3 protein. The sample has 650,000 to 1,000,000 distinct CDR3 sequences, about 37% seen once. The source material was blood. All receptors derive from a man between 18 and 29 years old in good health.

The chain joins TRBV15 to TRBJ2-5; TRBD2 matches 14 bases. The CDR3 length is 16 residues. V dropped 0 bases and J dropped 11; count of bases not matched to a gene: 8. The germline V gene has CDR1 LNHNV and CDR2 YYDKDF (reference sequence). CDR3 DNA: TGTGCCACCAGCAGAGATAGACTAGCGGGGGGGGGTGAGCAGTACTTC. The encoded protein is CATSRDRLAGGGEQYF.

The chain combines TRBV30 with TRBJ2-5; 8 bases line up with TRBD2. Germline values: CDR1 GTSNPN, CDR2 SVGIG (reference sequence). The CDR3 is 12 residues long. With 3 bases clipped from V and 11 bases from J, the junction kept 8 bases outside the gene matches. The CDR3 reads CAWSPLADEQYF. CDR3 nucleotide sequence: TGTGCCTGGAGCCCACTAGCGGATGAGCAGTACTTC.

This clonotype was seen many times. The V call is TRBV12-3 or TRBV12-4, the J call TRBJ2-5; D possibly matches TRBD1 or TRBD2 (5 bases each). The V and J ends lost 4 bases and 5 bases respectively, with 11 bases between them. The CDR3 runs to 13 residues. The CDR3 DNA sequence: TGTGCCAGCAGTTCTGGACGGGGCGAGACCCAGTACTTC. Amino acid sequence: CASSSGRGETQYF.

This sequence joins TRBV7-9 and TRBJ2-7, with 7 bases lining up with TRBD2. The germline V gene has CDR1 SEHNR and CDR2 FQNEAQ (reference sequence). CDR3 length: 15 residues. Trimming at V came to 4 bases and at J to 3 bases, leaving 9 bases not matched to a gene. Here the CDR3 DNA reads TGTGCCAGCAGCTATTCCCCGACTAGCAACTACGAGCAGTACTTC. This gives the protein CASSYSPTSNYEQYF.

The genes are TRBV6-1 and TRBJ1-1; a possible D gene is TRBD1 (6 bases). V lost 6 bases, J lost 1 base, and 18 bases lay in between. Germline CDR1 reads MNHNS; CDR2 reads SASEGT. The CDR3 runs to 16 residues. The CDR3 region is CASRGGQTLQNTEAFF. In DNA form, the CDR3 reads TGTGCCAGCAGGGGAGGACAGACTTTACAGAACACTGAAGCTTTCTTT.

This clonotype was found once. The CDR3 nucleotides are TGTGCCAGCAGCTTACATACAACGAACACTGAAGCTTTCTTT. As protein: CASSLHTTNTEAFF. The chain joins TRBV5-5 to TRBJ1-1; D ambiguous. Germline V CDR1 and CDR2: SGHKS, YYEKEE (reference sequence). Trimming took off 2 bases at V and 1 base at J, with 9 bases between the two ends. The CDR3 has 14 amino acids.

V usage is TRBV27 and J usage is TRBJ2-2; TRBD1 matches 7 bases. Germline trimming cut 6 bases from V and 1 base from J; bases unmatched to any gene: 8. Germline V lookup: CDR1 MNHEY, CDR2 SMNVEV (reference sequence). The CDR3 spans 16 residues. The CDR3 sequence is CASSSLGQWNTGELFF. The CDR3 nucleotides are TGTGCCAGCAGCAGCTTGGGACAGTGGAACACCGGGGAGCTGTTTTTT.

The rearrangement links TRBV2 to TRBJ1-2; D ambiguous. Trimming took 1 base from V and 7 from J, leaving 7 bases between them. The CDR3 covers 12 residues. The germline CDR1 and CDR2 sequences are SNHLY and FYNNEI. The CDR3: CASSEESGGYTF. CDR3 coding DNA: TGTGCCAGCAGTGAAGAATCGGGTGGCTACACCTTC.

The CDR3: CSARAGGPVDTQYF. CDR3 coding DNA: TGCAGCGCAAGGGCGGGGGGGCCGGTAGATACGCAGTATTTT. The chain has TRBV29-1 and TRBJ2-3; 9 bases fit TRBD2. The CDR3 length is 14 residues. Germline V gene data show CDR1 as SQVTM and CDR2 as ANQGSEA. The junction had 10 bases not matched to a gene; V was cut back by 7 bases and J by 5 bases.

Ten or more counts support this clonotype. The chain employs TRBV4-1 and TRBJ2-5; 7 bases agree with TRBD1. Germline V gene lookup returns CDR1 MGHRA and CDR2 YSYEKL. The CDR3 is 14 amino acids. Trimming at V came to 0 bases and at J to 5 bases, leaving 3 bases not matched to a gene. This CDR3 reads CASSQEDREETQYF. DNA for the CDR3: TGCGCCAGCAGCCAAGAAGACAGGGAGGAGACCCAGTACTTC.

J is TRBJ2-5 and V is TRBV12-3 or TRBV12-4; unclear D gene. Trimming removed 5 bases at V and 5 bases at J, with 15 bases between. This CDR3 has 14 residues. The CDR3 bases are TGTGCCAGCAGTGTGCGGCCAGCCGAGGAGACCCAGTACTTC. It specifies CASSVRPAEETQYF.

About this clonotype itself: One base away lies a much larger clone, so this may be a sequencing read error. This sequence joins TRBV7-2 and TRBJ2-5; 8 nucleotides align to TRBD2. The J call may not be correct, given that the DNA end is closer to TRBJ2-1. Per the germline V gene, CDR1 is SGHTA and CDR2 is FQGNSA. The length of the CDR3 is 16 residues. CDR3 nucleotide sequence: TGTGCCAGCAGCTTAGTTGGGCGGGGGGATCAAGAGACCCAGTTCTTC. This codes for CASSLVGRGDQETQFF.

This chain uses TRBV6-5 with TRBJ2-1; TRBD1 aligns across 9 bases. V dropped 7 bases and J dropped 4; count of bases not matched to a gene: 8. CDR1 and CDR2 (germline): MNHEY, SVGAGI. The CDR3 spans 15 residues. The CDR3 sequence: CASNQGQGHYNEQFF. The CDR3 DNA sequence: TGTGCCAGCAACCAAGGACAGGGGCATTACAATGAGCAGTTCTTC.

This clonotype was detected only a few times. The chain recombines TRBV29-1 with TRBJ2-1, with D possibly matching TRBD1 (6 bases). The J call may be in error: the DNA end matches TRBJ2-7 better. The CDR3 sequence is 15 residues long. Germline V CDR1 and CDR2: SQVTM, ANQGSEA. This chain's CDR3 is CSAATGTSYYNEQYF. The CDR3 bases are TGCAGCGCAGCTACGGGGACATCTTACTACAATGAGCAGTACTTC.

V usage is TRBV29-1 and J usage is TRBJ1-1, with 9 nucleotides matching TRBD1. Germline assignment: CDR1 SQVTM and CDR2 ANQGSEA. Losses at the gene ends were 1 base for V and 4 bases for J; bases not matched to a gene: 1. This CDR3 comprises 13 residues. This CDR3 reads CSVEGQGVTEAFF. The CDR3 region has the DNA TGCAGCGTTGAAGGACAGGGGGTCACTGAAGCTTTCTTT.

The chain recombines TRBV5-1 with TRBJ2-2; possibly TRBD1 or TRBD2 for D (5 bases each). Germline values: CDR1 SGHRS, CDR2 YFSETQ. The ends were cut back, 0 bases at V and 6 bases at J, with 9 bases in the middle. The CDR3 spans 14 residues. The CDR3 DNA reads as TGCGCCAGCAGCTTGGTGGGGGAAGCCGGGGAGCTGTTTTTT. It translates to CASSLVGEAGELFF.

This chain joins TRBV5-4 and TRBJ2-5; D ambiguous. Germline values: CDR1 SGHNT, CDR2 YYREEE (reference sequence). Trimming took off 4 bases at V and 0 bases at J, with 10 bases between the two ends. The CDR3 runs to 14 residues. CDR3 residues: CASSTETDQETQYF. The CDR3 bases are TGTGCCAGCAGCACCGAGACGGACCAAGAGACCCAGTACTTC.

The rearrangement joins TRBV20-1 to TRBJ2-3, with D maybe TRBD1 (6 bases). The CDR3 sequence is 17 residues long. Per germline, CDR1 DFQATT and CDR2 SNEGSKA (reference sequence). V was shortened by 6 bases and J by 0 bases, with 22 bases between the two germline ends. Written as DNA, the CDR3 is TGCAGTGCCCCCTATGGCAGGGGCTCCCCTAGCACAGATACGCAGTATTTT. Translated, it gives CSAPYGRGSPSTDTQYF.

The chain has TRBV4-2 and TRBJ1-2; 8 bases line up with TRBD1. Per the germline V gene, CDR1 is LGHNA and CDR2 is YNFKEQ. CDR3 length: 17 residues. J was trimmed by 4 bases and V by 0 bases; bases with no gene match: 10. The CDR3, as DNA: TGTGCCAGCAGCCAAGATTCAGGGGGCGACGCCCGCTATGGCTACACCTTC. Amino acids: CASSQDSGGDARYGYTF.

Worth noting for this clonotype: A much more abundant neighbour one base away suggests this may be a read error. The CDR3 DNA reads TGCAGTGCCGAGGACCAGTCGAATTTACTCGATGAGCAGTTCTTC. This encodes CSAEDQSNLLDEQFF. The chain recombines TRBV20-1 with TRBJ2-1, with D unclear. Germline-derived CDR1 and CDR2 are DFQATT and SNEGSKA (reference sequence). The CDR3 has 15 amino acids. The V and J ends lost 6 bases and 8 bases respectively, with 23 bases between them.

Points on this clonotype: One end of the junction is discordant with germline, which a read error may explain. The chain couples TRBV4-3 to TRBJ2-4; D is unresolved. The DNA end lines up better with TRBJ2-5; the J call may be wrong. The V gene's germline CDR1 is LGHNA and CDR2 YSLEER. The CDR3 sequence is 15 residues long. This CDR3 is CTSSQVGRNQETQYF. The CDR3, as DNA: TGCACCAGCAGCCAAGTTGGTCGGAACCAAGAGACCCAGTACTTC.

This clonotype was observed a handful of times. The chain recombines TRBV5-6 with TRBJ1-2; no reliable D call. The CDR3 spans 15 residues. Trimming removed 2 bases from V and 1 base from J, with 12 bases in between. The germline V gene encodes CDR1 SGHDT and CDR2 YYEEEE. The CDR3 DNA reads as TGTGCCAGCAGCTTCTCACCAGAACTTAACTATGGCTACACCTTC. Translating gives CASSFSPELNYGYTF.

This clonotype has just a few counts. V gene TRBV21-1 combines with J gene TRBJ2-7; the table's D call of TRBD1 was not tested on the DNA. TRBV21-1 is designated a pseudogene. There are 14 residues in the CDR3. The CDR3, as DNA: TGTGCCAGCAGCCCCCGCAGGGGGCAGTACGAGCAGTACTTC. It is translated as CASSPRRGQYEQYF.

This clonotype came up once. CDR3 sequence reads: CASSLKAGRDNEQFF. Written as DNA, the CDR3 is TGTGCCAGCAGCTTAAAAGCCGGCAGGGACAATGAGCAGTTCTTC. This chain joins TRBV7-8 and TRBJ2-1; D may be TRBD1 (5 bases). The V end was cut by 2 bases, the J end by 5 bases, with 13 bases between. Germline assignment: CDR1 SGHVS and CDR2 FQNEAQ. There are 15 residues in the CDR3.

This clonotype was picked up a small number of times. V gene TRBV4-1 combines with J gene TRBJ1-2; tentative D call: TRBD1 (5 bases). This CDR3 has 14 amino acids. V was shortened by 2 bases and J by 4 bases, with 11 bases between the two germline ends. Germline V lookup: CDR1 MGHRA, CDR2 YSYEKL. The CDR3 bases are TGCGCCAGCAGCCAATTCCCAGACAGCTATGGCTACACCTTC. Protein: CASSQFPDSYGYTF.

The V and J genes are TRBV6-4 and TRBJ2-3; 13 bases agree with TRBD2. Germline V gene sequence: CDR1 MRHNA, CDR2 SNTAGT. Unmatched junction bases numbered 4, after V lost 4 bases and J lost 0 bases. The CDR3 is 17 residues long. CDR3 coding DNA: TGTGCCAGCAGTGCGGGACTAGCGGGAACTAGCACAGATACGCAGTATTTT. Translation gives CASSAGLAGTSTDTQYF.

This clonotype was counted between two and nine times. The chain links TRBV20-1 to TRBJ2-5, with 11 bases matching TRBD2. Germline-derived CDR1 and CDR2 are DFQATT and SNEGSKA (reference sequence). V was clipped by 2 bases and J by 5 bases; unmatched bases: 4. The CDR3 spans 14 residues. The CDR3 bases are TGCAGTGCTAGACTAGCGGGGGGTGGGGAGACCCAGTACTTC. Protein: CSARLAGGGETQYF.

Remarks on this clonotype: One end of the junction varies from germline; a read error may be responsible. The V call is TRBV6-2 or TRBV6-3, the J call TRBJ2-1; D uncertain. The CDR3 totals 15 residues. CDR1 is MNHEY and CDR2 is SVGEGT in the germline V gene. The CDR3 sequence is CASSLRQSSDNEQFF. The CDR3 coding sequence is TGTGCCAGCAGTCTCAGACAAAGCTCCGACAATGAGCAGTTCTTC.